These T cell receptor beta chains were read from a single sample in a study of blood T cell repertoires in COVID-19. Only in-frame clones appear in the TCRdb table, and some are missing; sequencing was by immunoSEQ multiplex PCR. The data hold under 500,000 clones, with nearly 90% observed a single time. The sequencing input was PBMCs or T cells enriched from blood (not recorded which). Receptors were obtained from a woman aged 18-30 years with acute COVID-19. The CDR3 runs from the conserved cysteine through the conserved F or W. D genes are given only for firm matches.

TRBJ1-1 | . | TRBV5-5 | CASSRTGPNTEAFF | TGTGCCAGCAGCAGAACAGGGCCGAACACTGAAGCTTTCTTT
TRBJ2-1 | TRBD2 | TRBV5-1 | CASSPTLAGAYNEQFF | TGCGCCAGCAGCCCTACTTTAGCGGGAGCCTACAATGAGCAGTTCTTC
TRBJ1-1 | TRBD1 | TRBV29-1 | CSAPDRGLTEAFF | TGCAGCGCCCCCGACAGGGGGCTGACTGAAGCTTTCTTT
TRBJ1-5 | . | TRBV2 | CASSHRGVGTWSNQPQHF | TGTGCCAGCAGTCACCGCGGGGTTGGGACCTGGTCCAATCAGCCCCAGCATTTT
TRBJ2-3 | TRBD2 | TRBV30 | CAWSLASGNTDTQYF | TGTGCCTGGAGTTTGGCTAGCGGAAACACAGATACGCAGTATTTT
TRBJ1-2 | TRBD1 | TRBV29-1 | CSVADRENGYTF | TGCAGCGTTGCTGACAGGGAGAATGGCTACACCTTC
TRBJ2-4 | . | TRBV5-6 | CASRSKTGAKNIQYF | TGTGCCAGCAGATCAAAGACAGGCGCCAAAAACATTCAGTACTTC
TRBJ2-7 | TRBD1 | TRBV27 | CASSSDRVGVYEQYF | TGTGCCAGCAGTTCTGACAGGGTAGGGGTCTACGAGCAGTACTTC
TRBJ1-4 | TRBD1 | TRBV27 | CASTARTGVFGKLFF | TGTGCCAGCACAGCGCGGACAGGAGTATTCGGAAAACTGTTTTTT
TRBJ2-3 | TRBD2 | TRBV6-6 | CASSQLGLAGGPDTQYF | TGTGCCAGCAGTCAACTCGGACTAGCGGGAGGGCCTGATACGCAGTATTTT